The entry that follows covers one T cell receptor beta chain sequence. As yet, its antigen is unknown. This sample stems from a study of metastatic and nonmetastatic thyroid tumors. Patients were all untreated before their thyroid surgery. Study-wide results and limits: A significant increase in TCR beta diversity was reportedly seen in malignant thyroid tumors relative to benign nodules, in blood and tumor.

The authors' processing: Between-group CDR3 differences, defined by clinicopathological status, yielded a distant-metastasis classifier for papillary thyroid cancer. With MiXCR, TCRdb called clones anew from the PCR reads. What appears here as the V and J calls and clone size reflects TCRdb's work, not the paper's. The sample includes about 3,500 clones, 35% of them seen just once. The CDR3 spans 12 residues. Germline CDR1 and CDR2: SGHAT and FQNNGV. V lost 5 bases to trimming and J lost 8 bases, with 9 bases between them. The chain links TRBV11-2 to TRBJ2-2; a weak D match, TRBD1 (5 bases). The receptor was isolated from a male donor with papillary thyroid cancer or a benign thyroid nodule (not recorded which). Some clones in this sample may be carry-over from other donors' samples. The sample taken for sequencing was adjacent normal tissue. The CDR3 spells CASSQGPGELFF. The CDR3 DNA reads TGTGCCAGCAGCCAGGGTCCTGGGGAGCTGTTTTTT.